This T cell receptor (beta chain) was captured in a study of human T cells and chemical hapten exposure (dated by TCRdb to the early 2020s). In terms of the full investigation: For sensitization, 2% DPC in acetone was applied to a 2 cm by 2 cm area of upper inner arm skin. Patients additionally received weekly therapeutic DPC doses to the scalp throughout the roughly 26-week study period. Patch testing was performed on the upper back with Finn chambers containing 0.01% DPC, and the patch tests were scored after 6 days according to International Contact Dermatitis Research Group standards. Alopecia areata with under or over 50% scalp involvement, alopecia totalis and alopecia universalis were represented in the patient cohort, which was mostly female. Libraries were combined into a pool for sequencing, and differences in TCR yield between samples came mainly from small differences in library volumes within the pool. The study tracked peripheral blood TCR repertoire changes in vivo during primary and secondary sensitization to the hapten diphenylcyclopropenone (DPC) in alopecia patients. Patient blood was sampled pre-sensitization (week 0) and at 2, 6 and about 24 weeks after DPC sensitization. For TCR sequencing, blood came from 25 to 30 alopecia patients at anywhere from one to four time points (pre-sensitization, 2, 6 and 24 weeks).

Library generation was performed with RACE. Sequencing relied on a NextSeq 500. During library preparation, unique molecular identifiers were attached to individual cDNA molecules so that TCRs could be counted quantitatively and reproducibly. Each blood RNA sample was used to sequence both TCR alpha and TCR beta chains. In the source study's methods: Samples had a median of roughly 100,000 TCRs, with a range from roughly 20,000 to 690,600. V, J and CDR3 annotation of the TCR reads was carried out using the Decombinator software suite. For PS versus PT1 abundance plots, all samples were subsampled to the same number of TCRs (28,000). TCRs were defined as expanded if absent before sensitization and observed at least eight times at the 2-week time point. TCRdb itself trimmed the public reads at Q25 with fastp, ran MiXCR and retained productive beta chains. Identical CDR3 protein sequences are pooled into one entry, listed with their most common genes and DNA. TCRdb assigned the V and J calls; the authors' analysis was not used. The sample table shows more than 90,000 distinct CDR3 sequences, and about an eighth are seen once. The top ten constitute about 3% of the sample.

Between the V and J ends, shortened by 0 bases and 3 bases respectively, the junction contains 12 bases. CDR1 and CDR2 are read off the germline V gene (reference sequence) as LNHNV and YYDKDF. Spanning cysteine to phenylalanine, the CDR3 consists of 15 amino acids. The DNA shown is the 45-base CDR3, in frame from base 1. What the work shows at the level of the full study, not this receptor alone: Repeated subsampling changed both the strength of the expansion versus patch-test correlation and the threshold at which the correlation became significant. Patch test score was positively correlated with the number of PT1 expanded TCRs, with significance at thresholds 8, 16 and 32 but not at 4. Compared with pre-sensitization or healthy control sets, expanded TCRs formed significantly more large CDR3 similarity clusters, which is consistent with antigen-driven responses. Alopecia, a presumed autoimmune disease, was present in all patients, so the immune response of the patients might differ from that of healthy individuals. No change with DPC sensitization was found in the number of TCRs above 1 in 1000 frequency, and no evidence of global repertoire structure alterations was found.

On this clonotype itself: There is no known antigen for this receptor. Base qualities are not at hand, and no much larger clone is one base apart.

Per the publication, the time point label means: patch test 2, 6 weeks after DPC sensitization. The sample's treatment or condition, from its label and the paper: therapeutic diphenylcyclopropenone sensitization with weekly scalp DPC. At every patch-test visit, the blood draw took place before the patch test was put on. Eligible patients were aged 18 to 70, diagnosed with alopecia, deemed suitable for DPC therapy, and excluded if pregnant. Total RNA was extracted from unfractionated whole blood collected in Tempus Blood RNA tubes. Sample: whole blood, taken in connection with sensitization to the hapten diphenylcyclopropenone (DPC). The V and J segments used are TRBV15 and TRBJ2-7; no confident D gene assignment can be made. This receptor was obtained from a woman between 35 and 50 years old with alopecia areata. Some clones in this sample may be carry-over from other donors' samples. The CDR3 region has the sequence CATSREGGDNYEQYF. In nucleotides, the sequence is TGTGCCACCAGCAGAGAGGGTGGAGACAACTACGAGCAGTACTTC.